This T cell receptor (beta chain) was recovered during a study of T cell responses to AZD1222 COVID-19 vaccine. Study-wide findings and caveats: Donors, mostly white British, included more females; clonal diversity was possibly underestimated. Spike-specific TCR breadth rose after two AZD1222 doses, and depth rose as well.

Here immunoSEQ multiplex PCR was the method, and the copy in TCRdb shows in-frame clones only, minus some. Of 150,000 or so clones listed, roughly 91% are singletons. This CDR3 contains 15 residues. V lost 1 base to trimming and J lost 6 bases, with 14 bases between them. Per germline, CDR1 PRHDT and CDR2 FYEKMQ (reference sequence). Notes on this clone: Its antigen is still unknown.

The clonotype originates from an adult in good health. The source was peripheral blood, collected on day 0 of AZD1222 vaccination. V and J are TRBV13 and TRBJ2-3; D gene unclear. This CDR3 is CASSLEGGAYDTQYF. In DNA, the CDR3 is TGTGCCAGCAGCTTAGAGGGTGGCGCGTACGATACGCAGTATTTT. Complete variable domain (other parts from reference TRBV13 and TRBJ2-3): AAGVIQSPRHLIKEKRETATLKCYPIPRHDTVYWYQQGPGQDPQFLISFYEKMQSDKGSIPDRFSAQQFSDYHSELNMSSLELGDSALYFCASSLEGGAYDTQYFGPGTRLTVL.